These T cell receptor beta chains were read from a single sample in a study of control samples from healthy donors and cancer patients. Sequencing was performed with immunoSEQ multiplex PCR; in TCRdb, only in-frame clones are kept and a portion is missing. The sample shows tens of thousands of clones, more than 85% of them seen only once. Sequenced sample: blood. All receptors derive from a woman aged 25 to 39 in good health. The CDR3 runs from the conserved cysteine through the conserved F or W. The D gene is left open where the match is weak.

V gene	D gene	J gene	CDR3 protein	CDR3 DNA
TRBV7-9	NA	TRBJ2-7	CASSPLVSFYEQYF	TGTGCCAGCAGCCCACTGGTCAGCTTCTACGAGCAGTACTTC
TRBV5-1	TRBD2	TRBJ2-7	CASSLASGRTTYEQYF	TGCGCCAGCAGCTTGGCCAGCGGGAGGACCACCTACGAGCAGTACTTC
TRBV7-9	NA	TRBJ1-4	CASSTQQGRTNEKLFF	TGTGCCAGCAGCACCCAACAGGGAAGAACTAATGAAAAACTGTTTTTT
TRBV28	NA	TRBJ2-7	CASSLLFYEQYF	TGTGCCAGCAGTTTGTTATTCTACGAGCAGTACTTC
TRBV12-3/TRBV12-4	NA	TRBJ2-2	CASSLLTGELFF	TGTGCCAGCAGTCTACTTACCGGGGAGCTGTTTTTT
TRBV5-1	TRBD2	TRBJ2-1	CASSWTSGRNDEQFF	TGCGCCAGCAGCTGGACTAGCGGGAGAAACGATGAGCAGTTCTTC
TRBV18	NA	TRBJ2-2	CASSSDPGELFF	TGTGCCAGCTCAAGTGATCCCGGGGAGCTGTTTTTT
TRBV27	NA	TRBJ1-1	CASSLEGMNTEAFF	TGTGCCAGCAGTTTGGAGGGGATGAACACTGAAGCTTTCTTT
TRBV4-2	NA	TRBJ2-7	CASSQTVSYEQYF	TGTGCCAGCAGCCAAACCGTCTCCTACGAGCAGTACTTC
TRBV21-1	NA	TRBJ2-3	CASSSGSTSTDTQYF	TGTGCCAGCAGCAGTGGTTCCACTAGCACAGATACGCAGTATTTT
TRBV21-1	NA	TRBJ2-1	CASSKATSHSYNEQFF	TGTGCCAGCAGCAAAGCGACGTCCCACAGCTACAATGAGCAGTTCTTC
TRBV30	NA	TRBJ2-1	CAWSPYNEQFF	TGTGCCTGGAGTCCCTACAATGAGCAGTTCTTC